This TCR beta chain is drawn from a study of patients and donors after allogeneic stem cell transplantation. TCRdb re-called the RT-PCR reads with MiXCR, one entry per CDR3 protein. This sample has about 160,000 distinct CDR3 sequences, with approximately 30% found just once. Looked up from germline, CDR1 is SGDLS and CDR2 is YYNGEE. Trimming left V 4 bases short and J 2 bases short, with 13 bases between. The CDR3 runs to 15 residues. This receptor was identified in a human donor who was either an allogeneic HSCT recipient or a stem cell or donor lymphocyte infusion donor (not recorded which). It is not recorded whose cells these are; they may come from a transplant donor. The chain combines TRBV9 with TRBJ2-1, with D perhaps TRBD1 (7 bases). Sequences were obtained from blood, either unsorted or a sorted T cell fraction (not recorded which). The CDR3 protein is CASSPRGDTYNEQFF. CDR3 nucleotide sequence: TGTGCCAGCAGCCCCAGGGGGGATACCTACAATGAGCAGTTCTTC.